These 9 T cell receptor beta chains were sequenced from one sample in a study of T cells in Graves' hyperthyroidism and ophthalmopathy. The investigators amplified TCR beta CDR3 regions from RNA transcripts. HTBI primers were the set used in a first-round RT-PCR of the TCR CDR3. TCRdb used MiXCR to reprocess the multiplex PCR reads, holding one entry per CDR3 protein. The profile covers approximately 700,000 distinct CDR3 sequences, with less than 45% appearing a single time and less than 9.5% taken by the ten largest. Material: peripheral blood or thyroid tissue (not recorded which). All receptors come from an adult man with Graves' disease, either hyperthyroidism or ophthalmopathy (not recorded which).

The chain links TRBV2 to TRBJ1-1; a weak D match, TRBD1 (5 bases). Germline-derived CDR1 and CDR2 are SNHLY and FYNNEI. CDR3 length equals 14 residues. The V end was cut by 8 bases, the J end by 1 base, with 14 bases between. The CDR3 is CASHGGRRNTEAFF. The CDR3 coding sequence is TGTGCCAGCCATGGGGGGAGAAGGAACACTGAAGCTTTCTTT.

The table lists this clonotype with a count of one. The chain uses TRBV15 and TRBJ1-6; no firm D call. This CDR3 contains 14 residues. The germline V gene encodes CDR1 LNHNV and CDR2 YYDKDF (reference sequence). V was trimmed by 0 bases and J by 5 bases, leaving 5 bases between them. The CDR3, as DNA: TGTGCCACCAGCAGAGATGGGGATAATTCACCCCTCCACTTT. Protein: CATSRDGDNSPLHF. The full variable domain, completed using reference TRBV15 and TRBJ1-6, is DAMVIQNPRYQVTQFGKPVTLSCSQTLNHNVMYWYQQKSSQAPKLLFHYYDKDFNNEADTPDNFQSRRPNTSFCFLDIRSPGLGDTAMYLCATSRDGDNSPLHFGNGTRLTVT.

The V gene is TRBV9, the J gene TRBJ1-2; D is undetermined. Trimming took off 0 bases at V and 2 bases at J, with 17 bases between the two ends. The CDR3 is 17 residues long. The germline V gene has CDR1 SGDLS and CDR2 YYNGEE. Here the CDR3 DNA reads TGTGCCAGCAGCGTAGAGGGTTGGGGAGGTTCCAACTATGGCTACACCTTC. Translation: CASSVEGWGGSNYGYTF.

This rearrangement joins TRBV7-9 to TRBJ1-1; unclear D gene. The CDR3 consists of 16 residues. Between the trimmed V and J ends, which lost 5 bases and 0 bases, there was a span of 16 bases. Germline V gene lookup returns CDR1 SEHNR and CDR2 FQNEAQ (reference sequence). The CDR3 bases are TGTGCCAGCAGCCAAGGAGAGTACAGATTGAACACTGAAGCTTTCTTT. This sequence encodes CASSQGEYRLNTEAFF. The full variable domain, its missing parts supplied by reference TRBV7-9 and TRBJ1-1, is DTGVSQNPRHKITKRGQNVTFRCDPISEHNRLYWYRQTLGQGPEFLTYFQNEAQLEKSRLLSDRFSAERPKGSFSTLEIQRTEQGDSAMYLCASSQGEYRLNTEAFFGQGTRLTVV.

This clonotype occurred many times. This rearrangement joins TRBV7-6 to TRBJ2-5; possible D gene TRBD2, 7 bases. The CDR3 runs 15 residues. Germline V gene data show CDR1 as SGHVS and CDR2 as FNYEAQ. The V and J ends lost 2 bases and 2 bases respectively, with 12 bases between them. CDR3 sequence (DNA): TGTGCCAGCAGCTTAATGGGGGGGCGGCAAGAGACCCAGTACTTC. It yields the protein CASSLMGGRQETQYF.

This clonotype was seen only once. The V gene is TRBV2, the J gene TRBJ2-7; 10 nucleotides line up with TRBD1. Germline V gene lookup returns CDR1 SNHLY and CDR2 FYNNEI. J was trimmed by 12 bases and V by 7 bases; bases with no gene match: 6. The CDR3 is 11 residues long. In DNA, the CDR3 is TGTGCCAGCAACCGGGACAGGGGCGGGTACTTC. It yields the protein CASNRDRGGYF. Supplemented by reference TRBV2 and TRBJ2-7, the full variable domain reads EPEVTQTPSHQVTQMGQEVILRCVPISNHLYFYWYRQILGQKVEFLVSFYNNEISEKSEIFDDQFSVERPDGSNFTLKIRSTKLEDSAMYFCASNRDRGGYFGPGTRLTVT.

The chain has TRBV7-8 and TRBJ2-5; TRBD2 aligns across 12 bases. V was pared by 6 bases and J by 2 bases, with 13 bases of the junction left unmatched. The V gene's germline CDR1 is SGHVS and CDR2 FQNEAQ. The CDR3 length is 18 residues. The CDR3 region has the DNA TGTGCCAGCAGTGACCGGGGACTAGCGGGCAAATATCAAGAGACCCAGTACTTC. Amino acid sequence: CASSDRGLAGKYQETQYF. The variable domain in full, completed from reference TRBV7-8 and TRBJ2-5, reads GAGVSQSPRYKVAKRGQDVALRCDPISGHVSLFWYQQALGQGPEFLTYFQNEAQLDKSGLPSDRFFAERPEGSVSTLKIQRTQQEDSAVYLCASSDRGLAGKYQETQYFGPGTRLLVL.

The chain recombines TRBV7-6 with TRBJ2-5; D is undetermined. Trimming removed 1 base from V and 2 bases from J, with 14 bases in between. This CDR3 contains 16 residues. Germline V CDR1 and CDR2: SGHVS, FNYEAQ. In DNA form, the CDR3 reads TGTGCCAGCAGCTTAGTTGTGGCAGAGAGACAAGAGACCCAGTACTTC. This encodes CASSLVVAERQETQYF.

There are many counts of this clonotype. The CDR3 loop is CASSFEAGGNSPLHF. The CDR3 DNA reads as TGTGCCAGCAGCTTTGAGGCAGGGGGTAATTCACCCCTCCACTTT. The genes are TRBV11-2 and TRBJ1-6, with TRBD1 identical over 7 bases. The V gene's germline CDR1 is SGHAT and CDR2 FQNNGV. This CDR3 is 15 amino acids long. Trimming cost V 3 bases and J 6 bases; bases outside gene matches: 5.